One and the same sample provided the 15 T cell receptor beta chains below, sequenced in a study of OX40 agonist ivuxolimab in advanced cancers. Some clones are missing from TCRdb's copy, which holds only in-frame ones; the method was immunoSEQ multiplex PCR. The sample yields around 33,000 clones, around 83% seen once. Source: CD4+ or CD8+ T cells sorted from blood, taken in a trial of the OX40 agonist ivuxolimab. Receptor source: an adult with an advanced solid tumor such as melanoma, head and neck, liver or kidney cancer.

The genes are TRBV9 and TRBJ2-7; a weak D match, TRBD2 (5 bases). The CDR3 spans 14 residues. Trimming pared 3 bases from V and 5 bases from J, leaving 15 bases between. Per the germline V gene, CDR1 is SGDLS and CDR2 is YYNGEE. In nucleotides, the CDR3 is TGTGCCAGCAGCGGGACTTCCCCTTGGGACGAGCAGTACTTC. As protein: CASSGTSPWDEQYF.

The V and J genes are TRBV27 and TRBJ2-1; 12 bases are a match to TRBD2. Trimming took 5 bases from V and 8 from J; bases not matched to a gene: 22. This CDR3 has 20 residues. CDR1 is MNHEY and CDR2 is SMNVEV in the germline V gene (reference sequence). The CDR3 loop reads CASSTRDGASGRALVDEQFF. As DNA, the CDR3 is TGTGCCAGCAGTACCCGGGACGGGGCTAGCGGGAGGGCCCTGGTGGATGAGCAGTTCTTC.

V is TRBV30 and J is TRBJ2-7, with 11 bases fitting TRBD1. Trimming at V came to 8 bases and at J to 6 bases, leaving 12 bases not matched to a gene. The CDR3 covers 14 residues. Germline loops: CDR1 GTSNPN, CDR2 SVGIG (reference sequence). CDR3: CAQDGGTGGFEQYF. CDR3 nucleotides: TGTGCCCAAGACGGGGGGACAGGGGGTTTCGAGCAGTACTTC.

This clone was recorded once. This chain joins TRBV28 and TRBJ2-3; D is ambiguous. Trimming took 1 base from V and 1 from J, leaving 9 bases between them. The CDR3 consists of 15 residues. From germline, CDR1 is MDHEN and CDR2 SYDVKM. The CDR3 coding sequence is TGTGCCAGCAGTTTATCAAGGGTGGGCACAGATACGCAGTATTTT. Translation: CASSLSRVGTDTQYF. The entire variable domain, with the rest obtained from reference TRBV28 and TRBJ2-3, is as follows: DVKVTQSSRYLVKRTGEKVFLECVQDMDHENMFWYRQDPGLGLRLIYFSYDVKMKEKGDIPEGYSVSREKKERFSLILESASTNQTSMYLCASSLSRVGTDTQYFGPGTRLTVL.

The rearrangement links TRBV27 to TRBJ1-1, with no clear D. Trimming pared 2 bases from V and 1 base from J, leaving 11 bases between. Germline-derived CDR1 and CDR2 are MNHEY and SMNVEV (reference sequence). The CDR3 covers 15 residues. The CDR3 DNA follows: TGTGCCAGCAGTTTAATTAGGGATTCGAACACTGAAGCTTTCTTT. It translates to CASSLIRDSNTEAFF.

The chain joins TRBV30 to TRBJ2-2; D perhaps matches TRBD1 (5 bases). The CDR3 has 13 amino acids. Germline CDR1 is GTSNPN and CDR2 is SVGIG (reference sequence). Trimming took 1 base from V and 4 from J, leaving 7 bases between them. CDR3 in amino acids: CAWSGGGTGELFF. The CDR3 nucleotides read TGTGCCTGGAGTGGGGGCGGCACCGGGGAGCTGTTTTTT.

This rearrangement joins TRBV30 to TRBJ1-4; D remains ambiguous. V was clipped by 0 bases and J by 4 bases, with 6 bases between them. Looked up from germline, CDR1 is GTSNPN and CDR2 is SVGIG (reference sequence). The CDR3 consists of 13 residues. The CDR3 protein is CAWSVGNNEKLFF. The CDR3 region has the DNA TGTGCCTGGAGTGTAGGAAATAATGAAAAACTGTTTTTT.

The rearrangement uses TRBV9 and TRBJ2-7; a weak D match, TRBD2 (7 bases). The CDR3 has 15 amino acids. The V gene's germline CDR1 is SGDLS and CDR2 YYNGEE. The V and J ends lost 3 bases and 0 bases respectively, with 13 bases between them. The CDR3 reads CASSGGGGNSYEQYF. In nucleotides, the CDR3 is TGTGCCAGCAGCGGAGGGGGGGGTAACTCCTACGAGCAGTACTTC.

This clone showed up just a few times. V is TRBV5-5 and J is TRBJ2-7; TRBD1 might be the D (5 bases). Trimming left V 6 bases short and J 0 bases short, with 7 bases between. This CDR3 spans 12 amino acids. CDR1 SGHKS and CDR2 YYEKEE come from the germline V gene (reference sequence). CDR3 loop: CASIDSSYEQYF. The CDR3 nucleotides read TGTGCCAGCATTGACAGCTCCTACGAGCAGTACTTC.

V is TRBV5-6 and J is TRBJ2-7; weak D call: TRBD2 (6 bases). This CDR3 is built from 13 residues. Deletions cut 7 bases from V and 6 bases from J, with 17 bases between. Looked up from germline, CDR1 is SGHDT and CDR2 is YYEEEE. CDR3: CASGGRGFGEQYF. The CDR3 DNA reads as TGTGCCAGCGGGGGTCGGGGGTTCGGCGAGCAGTACTTC.

This rearrangement joins TRBV5-6 to TRBJ1-5, with D perhaps matching TRBD1 (5 bases). This CDR3 spans 15 amino acids. The ends were cut back, 2 bases at V and 0 bases at J, with 9 bases in the middle. Germline CDR1 and CDR2: SGHDT and YYEEEE. This CDR3 reads CASSFGGYSNQPQHF. The CDR3 DNA reads as TGTGCCAGCAGCTTTGGGGGTTATAGCAATCAGCCCCAGCATTTT.

This clone occurred a few times. The rearrangement links TRBV11-2 to TRBJ2-7; no reliable D call. The V end was cut by 4 bases, the J end by 3 bases, with 13 bases between. CDR3 length equals 14 residues. Germline loops: CDR1 SGHAT, CDR2 FQNNGV. The CDR3, as DNA: TGTGCCAGCAGCTACCGGGCCGCCATCTACGAGCAGTACTTC. This translates into CASSYRAAIYEQYF.

This clone showed up just once. The chain is built from TRBV11-2 and TRBJ2-7; 9 positions match TRBD2. The V gene end was trimmed by 5 bases and the J gene end by 2 bases; junction bases not matched to a gene: 10. Germline V gives CDR1 SGHAT, CDR2 FQNNGV. The CDR3 length is 16 residues. This CDR3 reads CASSRGGGERAYEQYF. CDR3 DNA: TGTGCCAGCAGCCGCGGCGGGGGGGAGAGGGCCTACGAGCAGTACTTC.

V is TRBV5-1 and J is TRBJ1-1; D is uncertain. V shed 0 bases and J shed 3 bases, with 9 bases lying between them. The V gene's germline CDR1 is SGHRS and CDR2 YFSETQ. The CDR3 is 14 amino acids. CDR3 DNA sequence: TGCGCCAGCAGCTTGGGTGGGCCATACACTGAAGCTTTCTTT. Encoded protein: CASSLGGPYTEAFF.

V is TRBV19 and J is TRBJ2-7, with TRBD2 matching over 11 bases. The CDR3 totals 14 residues. Trimming removed 4 bases from V and 1 base from J; junction bases left unmatched: 0. Germline assignment: CDR1 LNHDA and CDR2 SQIVND (reference sequence). CDR3 sequence reads: CASSTSGRSYEQYF. In DNA form, the CDR3 reads TGTGCCAGTAGTACTAGCGGGAGGTCCTACGAGCAGTACTTC.